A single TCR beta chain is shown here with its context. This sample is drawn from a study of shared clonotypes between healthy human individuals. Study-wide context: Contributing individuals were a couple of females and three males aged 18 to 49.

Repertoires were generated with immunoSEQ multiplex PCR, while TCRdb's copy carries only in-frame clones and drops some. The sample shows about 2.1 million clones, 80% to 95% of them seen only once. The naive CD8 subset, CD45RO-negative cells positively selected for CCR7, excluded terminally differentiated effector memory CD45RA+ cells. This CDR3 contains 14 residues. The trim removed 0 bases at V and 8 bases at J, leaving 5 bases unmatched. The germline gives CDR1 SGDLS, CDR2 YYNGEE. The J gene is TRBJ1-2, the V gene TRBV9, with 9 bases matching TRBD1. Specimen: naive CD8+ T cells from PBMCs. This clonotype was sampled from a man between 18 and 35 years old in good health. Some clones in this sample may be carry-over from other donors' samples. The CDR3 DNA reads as TGTGCCAGCAGCGTAGCCCTGGGACAGGGAGGCTACACCTTC. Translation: CASSVALGQGGYTF.